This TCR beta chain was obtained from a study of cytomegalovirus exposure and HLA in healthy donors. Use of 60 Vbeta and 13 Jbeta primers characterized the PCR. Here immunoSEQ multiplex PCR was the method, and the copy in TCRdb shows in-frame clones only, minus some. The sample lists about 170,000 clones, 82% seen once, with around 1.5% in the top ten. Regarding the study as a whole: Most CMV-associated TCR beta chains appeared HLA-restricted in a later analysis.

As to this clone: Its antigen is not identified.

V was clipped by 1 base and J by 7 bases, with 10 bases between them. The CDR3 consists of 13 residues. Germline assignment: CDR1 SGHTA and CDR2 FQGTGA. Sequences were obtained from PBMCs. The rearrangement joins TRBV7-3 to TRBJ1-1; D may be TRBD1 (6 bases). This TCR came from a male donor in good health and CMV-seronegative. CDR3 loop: CASSLRRGGEAFF. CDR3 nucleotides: TGTGCCAGCAGCTTAAGGAGGGGGGGTGAAGCTTTCTTT.